The 32 T cell receptor beta chains presented below share a single source sample, sequenced in a study of blood T cell repertoires in COVID-19 (TCRdb year 2020). The receptor library was made with the immunoSEQ multiplex PCR assay. Entries here come from immuneACCESS through TCRdb and include only in-frame sequences with V and J called. Some clones fail to appear in such tables; in the studies checked, an unresolved V gene covers under half of the shortfall, and the cause of the remainder is unknown. The sample has under 150,000 clones on record, roughly 91% of them singletons. Roughly 18% of the sample rests with the top ten. The sequencing sample was made of peripheral blood. The receptors were gathered from a man aged 50 or older with active or convalescent COVID-19.

The chain carries TRBV3-1 (or the pseudogene TRBV3-2) and TRBJ1-1; D remains ambiguous. The V and J ends lost 0 bases and 3 bases respectively, with 8 bases between them. Per the germline V gene, CDR1 is LGHDT and CDR2 is YNNKEL (reference sequence). The CDR3 has 14 residues. CDR3 amino acids: CASSQEGDYTEAFF. The CDR3 region has the DNA TGTGCCAGCAGCCAAGAGGGAGACTACACTGAAGCTTTCTTT.

This sequence joins TRBV28 and TRBJ1-5; D uncertain. This CDR3 region has 14 residues. Trimming took 3 bases from V and 1 from J, leaving 7 bases between them. CDR1 is MDHEN and CDR2 is SYDVKM in the germline V gene. CDR3 bases: TGTGCCAGCAGTTTTCCGCGGAGCAATCAGCCCCAGCATTTT. Amino acids: CASSFPRSNQPQHF.

The V gene is TRBV11-1, the J gene TRBJ2-2; D is possibly TRBD1 (6 bases). CDR1 and CDR2 from the germline V gene are SGHAT and FQDESV (reference sequence). CDR3 length: 14 residues. With 5 bases removed from V and 1 base from J, the gap between germline ends came to 8 bases. This CDR3 reads CASSRQENTGELFF. CDR3 in DNA: TGTGCCAGCAGCCGACAGGAGAACACCGGGGAGCTGTTTTTT. Full variable domain (missing parts from reference TRBV11-1 and TRBJ2-2): EAEVAQSPRYKITEKSQAVAFWCDPISGHATLYWYRQILGQGPELLVQFQDESVVDDSQLPKDRFSAERLKGVDSTLKIQPAELGDSAMYLCASSRQENTGELFFGEGSRLTVL.

This chain uses TRBV10-3 with TRBJ1-4; TRBD1 is a possible D gene (5 bases). The CDR3 is 12 residues long. Looked up from germline, CDR1 is ENHRY and CDR2 is SYGVKD. V lost 4 bases and J lost 11, with 11 bases in between. This chain's CDR3 is CAISVAGSKLFF. CDR3 nucleotide sequence: TGTGCCATCAGTGTAGCAGGGTCCAAACTGTTTTTT.

The chain employs TRBV18 and TRBJ2-1, with TRBD1 identical over 9 bases. The CDR3 has 17 residues. V gave up 1 base and J gave up 9 bases; unmatched junction bases: 13. Germline V lookup: CDR1 KGHSH, CDR2 LQKENI. The DNA for the CDR3 is TGTGCCAGCTCACCACGTTCCGGGACAGGGTATTACCCTGAGCAGTTCTTC. Its protein product is CASSPRSGTGYYPEQFF.

The J gene is TRBJ2-4, the V gene TRBV19; 7 nucleotides agree with TRBD2. CDR1 and CDR2 (germline): LNHDA, SQIVND (reference sequence). This CDR3 is 15 amino acids long. Unmatched junction bases numbered 4, after V lost 2 bases and J lost 3 bases. This CDR3 is CASSITGDYKNIQYF. The CDR3 DNA is TGTGCCAGTAGTATAACGGGGGACTACAAAAACATTCAGTACTTC.

The chain joins TRBV5-5 to TRBJ2-7; 16 bases line up with TRBD2. Trimming removed 4 bases from V and 4 bases from J; junction bases left unmatched: 11. Germline V lookup: CDR1 SGHKS, CDR2 YYEKEE (reference sequence). The CDR3 runs 18 residues. The CDR3 coding sequence is TGTGCCAGCAGCCACGGGACTAGCGGGAGGGCCGCGGGTTACGAGCAGTACTTC. It codes for CASSHGTSGRAAGYEQYF.

This clone was counted once. V and J are TRBV18 and TRBJ2-5, with 11 bases identical to TRBD1. The length of the CDR3 is 16 residues. Trimming cost V 3 bases and J 2 bases; bases outside gene matches: 5. Germline values: CDR1 KGHSH, CDR2 LQKENI. The CDR3 loop reads CASSPGTGGLQETQYF. CDR3 in DNA: TGTGCCAGCTCACCCGGGACAGGGGGTTTACAAGAGACCCAGTACTTC.

The gene calls are TRBV18 and TRBJ2-7; TRBD1 matches at 7 bases. Germline CDR1 and CDR2: KGHSH and LQKENI. CDR3 length: 14 amino acids. V dropped 3 bases and J dropped 5; count of bases not matched to a gene: 7. The CDR3 region has the DNA TGTGCCAGCTCACCGACAGGGCTCTTCGACGAGCAGTACTTC. Encoded protein: CASSPTGLFDEQYF.

The chain carries TRBV6-5 and TRBJ1-1; unclear D gene. From germline, CDR1 is MNHEY and CDR2 SVGAGI. The CDR3 runs to 12 residues. Between the trimmed V and J ends, which lost 6 bases and 5 bases, there was a span of 10 bases. The CDR3: CASRVGETEAFF. The CDR3 DNA is TGTGCCAGCAGGGTCGGGGAGACTGAAGCTTTCTTT.

The gene calls are TRBV5-1 and TRBJ1-5; TRBD1 might be the D (6 bases). Germline CDR1 is SGHRS and CDR2 is YFSETQ. V was cut by 0 bases and J by 4 bases, with 8 bases left in between. The CDR3 loop spans 14 amino acids. CDR3 residues: CASSLGTDNQPQHF. In DNA form, the CDR3 reads TGCGCCAGCAGCTTGGGGACAGATAATCAGCCCCAGCATTTT.

V is TRBV5-6 and J is TRBJ1-6, with D tentatively TRBD1 (6 bases). Germline V gives CDR1 SGHDT, CDR2 YYEEEE. Between the trimmed V and J ends, which lost 0 bases and 13 bases, there was a span of 17 bases. CDR3 size: 15 residues. This chain's CDR3 is CASSLDPYRESPLHF. The CDR3 DNA sequence: TGTGCCAGCAGCTTGGATCCGTACAGGGAATCTCCCCTCCACTTT.

The rearrangement links TRBV19 to TRBJ1-3, with D hard to call. CDR1 and CDR2 from the germline V gene are LNHDA and SQIVND (reference sequence). V dropped 3 bases and J dropped 0 bases, with 12 bases sitting between them. The CDR3 sequence is 16 residues long. CDR3 sequence reads: CASSMFTSSSGNTIYF. DNA for the CDR3: TGTGCCAGTAGTATGTTCACCTCGAGCTCTGGAAACACCATATATTTT.

This sequence joins TRBV11-3 and TRBJ2-2; 7 nucleotides agree with TRBD1. The V and J ends lost 1 base and 3 bases, in that order; junction bases with no gene match: 2. The CDR3 has 15 residues. From germline, CDR1 is SGHNT and CDR2 YENEEA. Here the CDR3 DNA reads TGTGCCAGCAGCTTAGTGGGGACAGACACCGGGGAGCTGTTTTTT. It is translated as CASSLVGTDTGELFF.

The chain recombines TRBV29-1 with TRBJ2-7; TRBD2 might be the D (6 bases). The CDR3 has 14 amino acids. The V gene's germline CDR1 is SQVTM and CDR2 ANQGSEA. V was pared by 1 base and J by 0 bases, with 10 bases between. CDR3 bases: TGCAGCGTTGAAGCTACCGGGGGCTCCTACGAGCAGTACTTC. Encoded protein: CSVEATGGSYEQYF.

The chain uses TRBV24-1 and TRBJ2-1, with 14 bases aligning to TRBD2. Germline V CDR1 and CDR2: KGHDR, SFDVKD. CDR3 length: 19 amino acids. The V segment lost 5 bases and the J segment 5 bases; nucleotides outside the gene matches: 13. Here the CDR3 reads CATSGIPRLAGGFNNEQFF. As DNA, the CDR3 is TGTGCCACCAGTGGAATACCACGACTAGCGGGAGGGTTTAACAATGAGCAGTTCTTC.

The CDR3 DNA sequence: TGTGCCAGCAGTTTCACAGCATTGGGTTTAGGAAACACCATATATTTT. Its translation is CASSFTALGLGNTIYF. V usage is TRBV28 and J usage is TRBJ1-3; D unclear. The germline gives CDR1 MDHEN, CDR2 SYDVKM. Trimming pared 3 bases from V and 4 bases from J, leaving 16 bases between. The CDR3 contains 16 residues.

The rearrangement joins TRBV6-1 to TRBJ1-4; D possibly corresponds to TRBD1 (6 bases). The V gene's germline CDR1 is MNHNS and CDR2 SASEGT. The CDR3 totals 17 residues. Trimming removed 0 bases at V and 7 bases at J, with 18 bases between. CDR3 sequence: CASSEAFSGGSLEKLFF. The DNA for the CDR3 is TGTGCCAGCAGTGAAGCGTTTTCGGGGGGCTCTCTTGAAAAACTGTTTTTT.

V is TRBV11-2 and J is TRBJ1-6, with D possibly matching TRBD1 (6 bases). There are 14 residues in the CDR3. V was cut by 5 bases and J by 5 bases, with 10 bases left in between. Looked up from germline, CDR1 is SGHAT and CDR2 is FQNNGV. The CDR3 protein is CASSSDRNNSPLHF. The CDR3, as DNA: TGTGCCAGCAGCAGCGACAGGAATAATTCACCCCTCCACTTT.

This chain joins TRBV7-2 and TRBJ2-5, with unresolved D. This CDR3 spans 16 amino acids. The germline CDR1 and CDR2 sequences are SGHTA and FQGNSA. V lost 3 bases, J lost 2 bases, and 16 bases lay in between. The CDR3 here is CASSLSGRRRQETQYF. The CDR3 region has the DNA TGTGCCAGCAGCTTGAGTGGCCGTCGGAGACAAGAGACCCAGTACTTC.

J is TRBJ2-3 and V is TRBV30, with D unclear. Trimming removed 3 bases from V and 2 bases from J, with 3 bases in between. Looked up from germline, CDR1 is GTSNPN and CDR2 is SVGIG (reference sequence). The CDR3 spans 11 residues. CDR3 DNA: TGTGCCTGGAGACACACAGATACGCAGTATTTT. Residues: CAWRHTDTQYF.

The chain is built from TRBV7-2 and TRBJ2-1; unclear D gene. Germline CDR1 SGHTA, CDR2 FQGNSA. The CDR3 covers 15 residues. V lost 2 bases, J lost 2 bases, and 10 bases lay in between. The CDR3: CASSLLVSPYNEQFF. CDR3 DNA sequence: TGTGCCAGCAGCTTACTAGTCTCTCCCTACAATGAGCAGTTCTTC.

The V and J genes are TRBV27 and TRBJ1-1, with a tentative D call TRBD1 (5 bases). V dropped 11 bases and J dropped 7 bases, with 14 bases sitting between them. The V gene's germline CDR1 is MNHEY and CDR2 SMNVEV (reference sequence). The CDR3 sequence is 11 residues long. Here the CDR3 DNA reads TGTGCCGTTCGGGGGGGGATTGAAGCTTTCTTT. It yields the protein CAVRGGIEAFF.

The V gene is TRBV5-6, the J gene TRBJ2-3; TRBD1 matches 7 bases. Trimming removed 0 bases from V and 4 bases from J; junction bases left unmatched: 2. Per the germline V gene, CDR1 is SGHDT and CDR2 is YYEEEE. The CDR3 has 14 residues. The CDR3 region has the DNA TGTGCCAGCAGCTTGGTCACAGGGGCAGATACGCAGTATTTT. Amino acids: CASSLVTGADTQYF. Full variable domain (remainder filled in from reference TRBV5-6 and TRBJ2-3): DAGVTQSPTHLIKTRGQQVTLRCSPKSGHDTVSWYQQALGQGPQFIFQYYEEEERQRGNFPDRFSGHQFPNYSSELNVNALLLGDSALYLCASSLVTGADTQYFGPGTRLTVL.

In nucleotides, the CDR3 is TGTGCCAGCAGTTACTCACCGTCAGGGACCTATAATTCACCCCTCCACTTT. It is translated as CASSYSPSGTYNSPLHF. The V gene is TRBV6-2 or TRBV6-3, the J gene TRBJ1-6; D might be TRBD1 (5 bases). Germline V gives CDR1 MNHEY, CDR2 SVGEGT. This CDR3 region has 17 residues. V was trimmed by 0 bases and J by 2 bases, leaving 11 bases between them.

V is TRBV6-5 and J is TRBJ1-4; no reliable D call. The V end was cut by 9 bases, the J end by 7 bases, with 21 bases between. This CDR3 spans 15 amino acids. CDR1 is MNHEY and CDR2 is SVGAGI in the germline V gene. CDR3 residues: CASSKNPRGSEKLFF. CDR3 DNA sequence: TGTGCCAGTAGTAAGAATCCACGGGGAAGTGAAAAACTGTTTTTT.

This sequence joins TRBV6-2 or TRBV6-3 and TRBJ2-7; D is possibly TRBD2 (6 bases). Germline CDR1 is MNHEY and CDR2 is SVGEGT. V lost 4 bases to trimming and J lost 3 bases, with 10 bases between them. The CDR3 runs 13 residues. The CDR3 DNA sequence: TGTGCCAGCAGTTGGAAGGGACTCTACGAGCAGTACTTC. Amino acids: CASSWKGLYEQYF.

This rearrangement joins TRBV7-9 to TRBJ2-2, with D perhaps TRBD1 (5 bases). CDR3 size: 12 residues. The V and J ends lost 5 bases and 10 bases respectively, with 11 bases between them. Germline lookup yields CDR1 SEHNR and CDR2 FQNEAQ (reference sequence). The CDR3 region has the DNA TGTGCCAGCAGCAAGGACATCGCGGAGCTGTTTTTT. Its translation is CASSKDIAELFF.

The V call is TRBV18, the J call TRBJ1-2; 10 bases fit TRBD1. CDR1 KGHSH and CDR2 LQKENI come from the germline V gene. The trim removed 2 bases at V and 4 bases at J, leaving 7 bases unmatched. The CDR3 length is 16 residues. CDR3 sequence: CASSPEGTGAVYGYTF. The CDR3 nucleotides read TGTGCCAGCTCACCAGAAGGGACAGGGGCGGTCTATGGCTACACCTTC. Variable domain in full (rest from reference TRBV18 and TRBJ1-2): NAGVMQNPRHLVRRRGQEARLRCSPMKGHSHVYWYRQLPEEGLKFMVYLQKENIIDESGMPKERFSAEFPKEGPSILRIQQVVRGDSAAYFCASSPEGTGAVYGYTFGSGTRLTVV.

The V call is TRBV7-2, the J call TRBJ2-3; 10 bases are shared with TRBD2. CDR1 is SGHTA and CDR2 is FQGNSA in the germline V gene. The CDR3 totals 19 residues. V dropped 5 bases and J dropped 0; count of bases not matched to a gene: 14. DNA for the CDR3: TGTGCCAGCAGCCCCCTTTTTCAGCGGGGGGGCCCTAGCACAGATACGCAGTATTTT. It yields the protein CASSPLFQRGGPSTDTQYF.

This chain joins TRBV6-1 and TRBJ1-5; D is uncertain. V was shortened by 1 base and J by 0 bases, with 7 bases between the two germline ends. The CDR3 is made up of 15 amino acids. CDR1 is MNHNS and CDR2 is SASEGT in the germline V gene. In nucleotides, the CDR3 is TGTGCCAGCAGTGAAGGAGGCTTTAGCAATCAGCCCCAGCATTTT. As protein: CASSEGGFSNQPQHF.

The chain has TRBV10-1 and TRBJ2-1, with TRBD1 matching 8 bases. The germline V gene has CDR1 WNHNN and CDR2 SYGVQD (reference sequence). Germline trimming cut 4 bases from V and 10 bases from J; bases unmatched to any gene: 6. CDR3 size: 13 residues. Here the CDR3 reads CASSVVRDREQFF. The CDR3 DNA is TGCGCCAGCAGTGTAGTAAGGGACAGGGAGCAGTTCTTC.